This passage covers 13 T cell receptor beta chains from one sample sequenced in a study of PD-L1 blockade in urothelial cancer. Time point given: pretreatment peripheral blood. Produced via immunoSEQ multiplex PCR; TCRdb's table is partial and in-frame only. The sample has 100,000 to 150,000 clones; less than 85% are singletons. Sample: PBMCs, taken around atezolizumab (anti-PD-L1) treatment. These receptors were obtained from a man aged 45 to 65 with urothelial cancer.

This rearrangement joins TRBV4-1 to TRBJ2-2; 12 bases agree with TRBD2. The CDR3 totals 19 residues. Germline CDR1 and CDR2: MGHRA and YSYEKL. J lost 0 bases, V lost 3 bases, and 8 bases had no gene match. The CDR3 DNA sequence: TGCGCCAGCAGCCACCTAGCGGGGGGGGTATCGGCGAACACCGGGGAGCTGTTTTTT. The encoded protein is CASSHLAGGVSANTGELFF.

The chain couples TRBV5-4 to TRBJ2-5, with 10 positions matching TRBD2. Germline CDR1 reads SGHNT; CDR2 reads YYREEE (reference sequence). Unmatched junction bases numbered 2, after V lost 4 bases and J lost 2 bases. This CDR3 spans 14 amino acids. As DNA, the CDR3 is TGTGCCAGCAGCCCTAGCGGGGGACAAGAGACCCAGTACTTC. Its translation: CASSPSGGQETQYF. The full variable domain, in which reference TRBV5-4 and TRBJ2-5 provide the parts outside the CDR3, is ETGVTQSPTHLIKTRGQQVTLRCSSQSGHNTVSWYQQALGQGPQFIFQYYREEENGRGNFPPRFSGLQFPNYSSELNVNALELDDSALYLCASSPSGGQETQYFGPGTRLLVL.

The V gene is TRBV19, the J gene TRBJ1-5; a weak D match, TRBD1 (5 bases). The germline V gene has CDR1 LNHDA and CDR2 SQIVND (reference sequence). Trimming stripped 3 bases from V and 5 bases from J, with 20 bases between. The CDR3 is 17 amino acids. The CDR3 here is CASSITNGGGYYQPQHF. DNA of the CDR3: TGTGCCAGTAGTATTACGAATGGCGGGGGGTACTATCAGCCCCAGCATTTT.

The chain is built from TRBV18 and TRBJ1-6; possible D gene TRBD1, 6 bases. The CDR3 loop spans 15 amino acids. Germline V gene lookup returns CDR1 KGHSH and CDR2 LQKENI. Trimming removed 6 bases at V and 5 bases at J, with 14 bases between. CDR3 residues: CASSSTAGDNSPLHF. The CDR3 bases are TGTGCCAGCTCCTCGACGGCAGGGGATAATTCACCCCTCCACTTT.

J is TRBJ1-2 and V is TRBV5-6; 12 positions agree with TRBD1. Germline lookup yields CDR1 SGHDT and CDR2 YYEEEE. The CDR3 covers 16 residues. Losses at the gene ends were 4 bases for V and 2 bases for J; bases not matched to a gene: 6. The CDR3 region is CASSEGQGALNYGYTF. CDR3 sequence (DNA): TGTGCCAGCAGCGAGGGACAGGGGGCTCTAAACTATGGCTACACCTTC.

The CDR3 region has the DNA TGTGCCAGCAGTGACTCGGCGGGAGGGAGACATGAGCAGTTCTTC. This encodes CASSDSAGGRHEQFF. The chain employs TRBV6-4 and TRBJ2-1; 9 bases align to TRBD2. The germline gives CDR1 MRHNA, CDR2 SNTAGT. The V and J ends lost 0 bases and 8 bases, in that order; junction bases with no gene match: 5. This CDR3 is 15 amino acids long.

This chain uses TRBV6-6 with TRBJ2-7; a weak D match, TRBD1 (6 bases). Germline V gene data show CDR1 as MNHNY and CDR2 as SVGAGI (reference sequence). This CDR3 is 14 amino acids long. With 0 bases removed from V and 1 base from J, the gap between germline ends came to 7 bases. The CDR3 bases are TGTGCCAGCAGTTACTCGCAGGGGTCCTACGAGCAGTACTTC. Translated: CASSYSQGSYEQYF.

The chain couples TRBV5-1 to TRBJ2-1, with 8 positions matching TRBD1. The germline gives CDR1 SGHRS, CDR2 YFSETQ. This CDR3 has 13 amino acids. Trimming took 5 bases from V and 8 from J; bases not matched to a gene: 6. CDR3 residues: CASSGTGFDEQFF. CDR3 sequence (DNA): TGCGCCAGCAGTGGGACAGGTTTCGATGAGCAGTTCTTC.

This clone was seen once. This chain links TRBV7-2 with TRBJ1-5; D is ambiguous. This CDR3 has 14 amino acids. Germline V gene sequence: CDR1 SGHTA, CDR2 FQGNSA. The ends were cut back, 5 bases at V and 2 bases at J, with 10 bases in the middle. The CDR3 here is CASSPRRGNQPQHF. CDR3 sequence (DNA): TGTGCCAGCAGCCCCCGGCGGGGCAATCAGCCCCAGCATTTT.

This clone was observed a handful of times. The rearrangement uses TRBV28 and TRBJ2-2, with D possibly matching TRBD1 (5 bases). CDR1 MDHEN and CDR2 SYDVKM come from the germline V gene. This CDR3 has 13 residues. Trimming shortened V by 6 bases and J by 1 base, and 6 bases separated the two germline ends. CDR3 sequence reads: CASRGQNTGELFF. DNA of the CDR3: TGTGCCAGCAGAGGACAGAACACCGGGGAGCTGTTTTTT.

The chain employs TRBV5-1 and TRBJ2-5; D gene ambiguous. The CDR3 runs to 12 residues. Germline CDR1 reads SGHRS; CDR2 reads YFSETQ. V was shortened by 4 bases and J by 2 bases, with 6 bases between the two germline ends. As DNA, the CDR3 is TGCGCCAGCAGCGCAGTACAAGAGACCCAGTACTTC. Encoded protein: CASSAVQETQYF.

This chain joins TRBV9 and TRBJ2-1; the D is unclear. CDR3 length equals 13 residues. V gave up 4 bases and J gave up 0 bases, with 5 bases separating them. The V gene's germline CDR1 is SGDLS and CDR2 YYNGEE. In DNA form, the CDR3 reads TGTGCCAGCAGCCGGAGCTCCTACAATGAGCAGTTCTTC. Its protein is CASSRSSYNEQFF.

This rearrangement joins TRBV5-4 to TRBJ2-1; 8 bases agree with TRBD2. This CDR3 is 12 amino acids long. Germline CDR1 SGHNT, CDR2 YYREEE (reference sequence). V trimming: 4 bases; J trimming: 12 bases; junction bases outside the gene matches: 6. The CDR3 loop reads CASSALTSAQFF. The CDR3 bases are TGTGCCAGCAGCGCCTTGACTAGCGCGCAGTTCTTC.